The source of this T cell receptor (beta chain) is a study of graft-versus-host responses after intestinal transplantation. Per the germline V gene, CDR1 is SGHAT and CDR2 is FQNNGV. V gave up 1 base and J gave up 2 bases; unmatched junction bases: 6. This CDR3 has 16 residues. As for this clone: Antigen unknown.

Sequencing used immunoSEQ multiplex PCR; TCRdb keeps in-frame clones, though not all of them. The data hold around 84,000 clones, with around 83% observed a single time. This TCR derives from a human donor who received an intestinal transplant. This specimen was unstimulated CD8+ T cells sorted from spleen or lymph node cells, taken before intestinal transplant. The chain carries TRBV11-2 and TRBJ2-7; 9 nucleotides align to TRBD2. CDR3 residues: CASSLAASGVPYEQYF. The CDR3 DNA follows: TGTGCCAGCAGCTTAGCGGCTAGCGGGGTACCCTACGAGCAGTACTTC.